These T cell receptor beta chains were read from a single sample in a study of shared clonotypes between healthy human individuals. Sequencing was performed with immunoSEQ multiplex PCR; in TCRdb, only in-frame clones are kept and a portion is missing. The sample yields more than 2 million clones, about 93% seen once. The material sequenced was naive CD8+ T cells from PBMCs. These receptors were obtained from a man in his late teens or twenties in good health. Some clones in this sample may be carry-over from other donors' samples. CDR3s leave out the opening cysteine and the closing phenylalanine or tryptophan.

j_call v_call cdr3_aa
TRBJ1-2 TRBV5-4 ASSLKRELLYGYT
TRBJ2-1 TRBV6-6 ASSWPEEQF
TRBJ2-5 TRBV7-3 ASSSDRGETQY
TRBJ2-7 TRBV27 ASKSRGRYSEQY
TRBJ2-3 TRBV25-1 ASSLDRAGTQY
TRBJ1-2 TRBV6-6 ASRIDRSSGYT
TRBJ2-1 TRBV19 ASSIAGVVYNEQF
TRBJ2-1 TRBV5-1 ASTPRWGGNEQF
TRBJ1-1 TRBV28 ASSLSLRDTEAF
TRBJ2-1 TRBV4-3 ASSQGVVGLEGNNEQF
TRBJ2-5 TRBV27 ASSLWARQEGGLQETQY
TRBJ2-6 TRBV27 ASSLFGANVLT
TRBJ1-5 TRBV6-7 ASSCCREGPLSNQPQH
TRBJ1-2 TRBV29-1 SVDRSGPYGYT
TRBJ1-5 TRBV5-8 ASKPRLGAQPQH
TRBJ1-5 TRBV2 ASSGDRGPNQPQH
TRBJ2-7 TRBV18 ASSLRPRYEQY
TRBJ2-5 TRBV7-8 ASSSGLAAERLETQY
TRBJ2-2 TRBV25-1 ASSEDRSTGELF
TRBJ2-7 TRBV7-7 ASSLGRGSYEQY
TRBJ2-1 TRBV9 ASSPSTSGRANEQF
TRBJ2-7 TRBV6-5 ASSYSIGTRHYEQY
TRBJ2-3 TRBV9 ASSVGGQYTDTQY
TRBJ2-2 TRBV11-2 ASSLQGTNTGELF
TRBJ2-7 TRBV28 ASSLSPGGSGEQY
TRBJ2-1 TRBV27 ASSSPWYNEQF
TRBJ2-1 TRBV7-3 ASSRLGGLSYNEQF
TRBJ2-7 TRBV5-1 ASSPGWGGGYEQY
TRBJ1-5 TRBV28 ASSRPGRGNSQPQH
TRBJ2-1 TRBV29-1 SVEGLRSGGLYNEQF
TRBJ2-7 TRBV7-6 ASSALTSGKTYEQY
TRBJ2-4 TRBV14 ASSPTRGAKNIQY
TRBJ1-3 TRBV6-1 ASSDRVGPGNTIY
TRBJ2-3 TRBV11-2 ASSSRFRSTDTQY
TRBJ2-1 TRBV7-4 ASSLDRSYNEQF
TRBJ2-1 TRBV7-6 ASSFRSGRNEQF
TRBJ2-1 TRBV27 ASSALGGPNNEQF
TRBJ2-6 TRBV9 ASSVEVSGISGANVLT
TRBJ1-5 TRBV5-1 ASSLDGSNQPQH
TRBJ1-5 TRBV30 AWNYGFLDSEPQH
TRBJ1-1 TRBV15 ATRDGTENTEAF
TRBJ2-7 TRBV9 ASSVGGRGAYEQY
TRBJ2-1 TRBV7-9 ASNNPRTGRTEQF
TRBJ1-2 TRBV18 ASSPVVTPNYGYT
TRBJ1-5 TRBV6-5 ASSYSGQGNQPQH
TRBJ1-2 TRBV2 ATRPRADGYT
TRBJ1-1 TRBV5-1 ASSLIGPNTEAF
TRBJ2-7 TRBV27 ASRGGNRVSQQQY
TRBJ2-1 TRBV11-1 ASKEGAVNRNEQF
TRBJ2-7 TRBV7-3 ASSHGTAYEQY
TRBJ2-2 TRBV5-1 ASSVETGLVSGELF
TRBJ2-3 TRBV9 ASGVTSGSTDTQY
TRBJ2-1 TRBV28 ASSFIAGGPYNEQF
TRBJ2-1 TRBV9 ASSVAAARGNEQF
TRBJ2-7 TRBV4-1 ASSLRTGMSYEQY
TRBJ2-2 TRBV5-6 ASSLITGPVGTGELF
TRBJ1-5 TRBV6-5 ASSFRSREPQH
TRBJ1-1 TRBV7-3 ASSLIGGTNTEAF
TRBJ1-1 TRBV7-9 ASDRDTEAF
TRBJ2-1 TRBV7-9 ASSFRGLGDDEQF